This T cell receptor (beta chain) emerged from a study of molecular identifiers for immune sequencing clone quantification. Study background: Five aliquots were made in replicates from the RNA of 20,000 or 100,000 naive CD8 cells, and four were sequenced.

Comment on this clonotype: This likely comes from a read error, as the CDR3 has no conserved phenylalanine or tryptophan at its end.

TCRdb passed the PCR reads through MiXCR, listing each CDR3 protein once. The profile shows 80,000 to 130,000 distinct CDR3 sequences, 36% of them singletons. The origin of this receptor is a human donor in good health. Some libraries in this study had Jurkat cell RNA spiked in. Sequenced: naive CD8+ T cells from blood, with Jurkat cell RNA spiked in. Specified subset: FACS-sorted CD8+CD4-CCR7+CD45RA+ naive T cells.

The chain's CDR3 is CASSKPGLAGYSCEQYI. CDR3 nucleotides: TGTGCCAGCAGCAAGCCGGGACTAGCGGGATACTCCTGCGAGCAGTACATC. The J gene is TRBJ2-7, the V gene TRBV5-4, with 13 bases aligning to TRBD2. Germline-derived CDR1 and CDR2 are SGHNT and YYREEE (reference sequence). The CDR3 extends over 17 amino acids.